Listed here are 6 T cell receptor beta chains from one sample, sequenced in a study of blood T cells in healthy people across ages (dated by TCRdb to about 2015). Library method: 5' RACE. The data were produced on an Illumina HiSeq 2500. The second PCR ran for about 6 to 11 cycles and used a J-beta primer mix along with a sample-barcoded 5' primer. In-frame beta chains were kept once TCRdb had trimmed the public reads at Q25 with fastp and called clones with MiXCR. A single entry per CDR3 protein holds the most common genes and DNA from its merged rows. The sample table shows 1.5 million to 2 million distinct CDR3 sequences, and about 49% are seen once. Together, the top ten hold approximately 2.1% of the sample. The sample comprised blood. The receptors originated from a woman in her forties in good health.

This clonotype was detected a few times. This chain uses TRBV3-1 with TRBJ2-3; 9 bases line up with TRBD2. After removal of 0 bases from V and 2 bases from J, the junction contained 9 bases not matched to a gene. Germline CDR1 is LGHDT and CDR2 is YNNKEL (reference sequence). There are 18 residues in the CDR3. The DNA for the CDR3 is TGTGCCAGCAGCCAAGATATGGGACTAGCTGATCTCACAGATACGCAGTATTTT. As protein: CASSQDMGLADLTDTQYF.

This clonotype was observed a few times. This chain connects TRBV29-1 to TRBJ1-2; no definite D call. Germline-derived CDR1 and CDR2 are SQVTM and ANQGSEA. The CDR3 extends over 13 amino acids. Trimming removed 4 bases at V and 3 bases at J, with 12 bases between. The CDR3, as DNA: TGCAGCGTTGCTGTGTGGGCAGACTATGGCTACACCTTC. Translating it yields CSVAVWADYGYTF.

This clonotype showed up just once. The chain carries TRBV9 and TRBJ1-1, with unresolved D. Germline V gene sequence: CDR1 SGDLS, CDR2 YYNGEE. V was clipped by 0 bases and J by 3 bases, with 3 bases between them. This CDR3 has 12 residues. For the CDR3, the DNA is TGTGCCAGCAGCGTAGTTGACACTGAAGCTTTCTTT. Its protein product is CASSVVDTEAFF.

This clonotype appeared many times. The junction does not match germline at one end; this may be a read error. J is TRBJ2-1 and V is TRBV4-3, with 7 bases identical to TRBD1. The CDR3 length is 13 residues. Germline lookup yields CDR1 LGHNA and CDR2 YSLEER. The DNA for the CDR3 is TGTGCCAGCAGCCAGGGACAGTACAATGAGCAGTTCTTC. Protein: CASSQGQYNEQFF.

Concerning this clonotype: One end of the junction fails to match germline, which may point to a read error. The chain recombines TRBV12-3 or TRBV12-4 with TRBJ2-6, with a weak D call TRBD1 (5 bases). The CDR3 consists of 15 residues. In DNA form, the CDR3 reads TGTGCCAGCAGTTTAATCGGCTCTGGGGCCAACGTCCTGATTTTC. Protein: CASSLIGSGANVLIF.

The chain recombines TRBV12-3 or TRBV12-4 with TRBJ2-1; 13 bases match TRBD2. V was clipped by 7 bases and J by 3 bases; unmatched bases: 3. This CDR3 spans 15 amino acids. The CDR3 nucleotides read TGTGCCAGCAAAGGACTAGCGGGGGACTACAATGAGCAGTTCTTC. As protein: CASKGLAGDYNEQFF.